This T cell receptor beta chain is drawn from a study of blood T cell repertoires in COVID-19. V dropped 0 bases and J dropped 6; count of bases not matched to a gene: 15. Germline V gene data show CDR1 as SGDLS and CDR2 as YYNGEE. The CDR3 spans 20 residues. TCRdb's table, derived via immunoSEQ multiplex PCR, lists solely in-frame clones and lacks some. The sample yields some 150,000 clones, 70% to 90% seen once. The sequencing input was PBMCs or T cells enriched from blood (not recorded which). This chain links TRBV9 with TRBJ2-3, with 14 bases identical to TRBD2. The TCR comes from a man aged 50 to 60 who had recovered from COVID-19. The CDR3 here is CASSVEETARLAGGRDTQYF. The CDR3 DNA follows: TGTGCCAGCAGCGTAGAGGAGACGGCAAGACTAGCGGGAGGGCGGGATACGCAGTATTTT.